A single sample is the source of the 24 T cell receptor beta chains below, sequenced in a study of CD8+ T cells in alopecia areata. cDNA reverse transcribed from extracted RNA served as the sequencing template. Assay used: immunoSEQ multiplex PCR; TCRdb lists only in-frame clones, some missing. The top ten clones hold approximately 1.4% of a sample with about 210,000 clones, 50% to 70% of them seen once. The treatment denotes: oral pan-JAK inhibitor, 5-10 mg twice daily. This specimen consisted of CD4+ T cells sorted from blood, obtained at week 4, from a patient treated with tofacitinib. The receptors were sampled from a human donor with alopecia areata.

The chain recombines TRBV9 with TRBJ2-6; no firm D call. This CDR3 spans 13 amino acids. Trimming took off 7 bases at V and 0 bases at J, with 5 bases between the two ends. Per the germline V gene, CDR1 is SGDLS and CDR2 is YYNGEE. The CDR3 protein is CASLRSGANVLTF. The DNA of the CDR3 is TGTGCCAGCTTACGCTCTGGGGCCAACGTCCTGACTTTC.

The chain employs TRBV10-3 and TRBJ1-6, with D hard to call. Trimming removed 1 base at V and 7 bases at J, with 11 bases between. Germline V gene lookup returns CDR1 ENHRY and CDR2 SYGVKD. CDR3 length: 15 residues. The CDR3 coding sequence is TGTGCCATCAGTGAGTTACTCGGGAGGAATTCACCCCTCCACTTT. Its protein product is CAISELLGRNSPLHF.

Comments on this clone: This same CDR3 is encoded by further DNA sequences in the sample. J is TRBJ2-7 and V is TRBV30; the D is unclear. Germline CDR1 and CDR2: GTSNPN and SVGIG (reference sequence). The V gene lost 5 bases and the J gene lost 4 bases, with 6 bases spanning the gap. This CDR3 spans 10 amino acids. This CDR3 is CAWSNYEQYF. Written as DNA, the CDR3 is TGTGCCTGGTCAAATTACGAGCAGTACTTC.

This clone was observed once. The CDR3 region has the DNA TGTGCCTGGAGCAAGAGGGTGAATGGCTACACCTTC. It is translated as CAWSKRVNGYTF. The chain carries TRBV30 and TRBJ1-2; D not certain. The CDR3 covers 12 residues. Germline CDR1 reads GTSNPN; CDR2 reads SVGIG (reference sequence). The V gene lost 3 bases and the J gene lost 6 bases, with 11 bases spanning the gap.

The chain uses TRBV6-5 and TRBJ1-6, with no clear D. Germline lookup yields CDR1 MNHEY and CDR2 SVGAGI. The CDR3 extends over 12 amino acids. The V end was cut by 9 bases, the J end by 7 bases, with 10 bases between. The CDR3 sequence is CASRPTNSPLHF. CDR3 DNA sequence: TGTGCCAGTCGACCAACGAATTCACCCCTCCACTTT.

The rearrangement joins TRBV29-1 to TRBJ1-1; unclear D gene. This CDR3 is built from 11 residues. CDR1 and CDR2 from the germline V gene are SQVTM and ANQGSEA. The ends were cut back, 8 bases at V and 3 bases at J, with 10 bases in the middle. The CDR3 nucleotides are TGCAGCCCCGCACGACACACTGAAGCTTTCTTT. As protein: CSPARHTEAFF.

V and J are TRBV30 and TRBJ1-1; D is possibly TRBD1 (6 bases). The germline V gene has CDR1 GTSNPN and CDR2 SVGIG (reference sequence). The CDR3 runs to 11 residues. Deletions cut 5 bases from V and 5 bases from J, with 9 bases between. The CDR3 nucleotides are TGTGCCTGGCAGGGGTTTACTGAAGCTTTCTTT. Amino acids: CAWQGFTEAFF.

The chain is built from TRBV4-3 and TRBJ1-4, with a possible D match to TRBD1 (6 bases). This CDR3 spans 13 amino acids. Per the germline V gene, CDR1 is LGHNA and CDR2 is YSLEER. V shed 1 base and J shed 8 bases, with 8 bases lying between them. CDR3 in DNA: TGCGCCAGCAGCCAAGTTAGGGGGGAAAAACTGTTTTTT. Its translation is CASSQVRGEKLFF.

The gene calls are TRBV6-5 and TRBJ2-5; no clear D. CDR1 MNHEY and CDR2 SVGAGI come from the germline V gene. Trimming left V 2 bases short and J 5 bases short, with 12 bases between. This CDR3 comprises 14 residues. The CDR3 reads CASSYLGPDETQYF. The CDR3 DNA reads as TGTGCCAGCAGTTACCTAGGGCCGGACGAGACCCAGTACTTC.

J is TRBJ1-1 and V is TRBV29-1; tentatively, D is TRBD1 (5 bases). V lost 5 bases, J lost 5 bases, and 18 bases lay in between. Germline V gene data show CDR1 as SQVTM and CDR2 as ANQGSEA. The CDR3 sequence is 14 residues long. The CDR3 region has the DNA TGCAGCGTTAGACCGAGCGAGCAGGGAACTGAAGCTTTCTTT. It is translated as CSVRPSEQGTEAFF.

This chain joins TRBV5-1 and TRBJ2-7, with D unresolved. Germline V CDR1 and CDR2: SGHRS, YFSETQ. V lost 4 bases and J 1 base, leaving 15 bases between the germline ends. CDR3 length equals 15 residues. The CDR3 sequence is CASSAGPLRSYEQYF. The CDR3 DNA reads as TGCGCCAGCAGCGCTGGACCGCTTCGTTCCTACGAGCAGTACTTC.

This clone occurred many times. The J gene is TRBJ2-7, the V gene TRBV6-1; D unclear. The CDR3 length is 11 residues. V lost 2 bases, J lost 3 bases, and 2 bases lay in between. In germline, CDR1 is MNHNS, CDR2 SASEGT. The CDR3 region is CASSEIYEQYF. The CDR3 DNA sequence: TGTGCCAGCAGTGAAATCTACGAGCAGTACTTC.

The rearrangement joins TRBV29-1 to TRBJ1-2, with TRBD1 matching over 8 bases. Losses at the gene ends were 4 bases for V and 7 bases for J; bases not matched to a gene: 8. This CDR3 has 13 residues. CDR1 is SQVTM and CDR2 is ANQGSEA in the germline V gene. Written as DNA, the CDR3 is TGCAGCGTTGCTTCCGGACAGGGTCGTGGCTACACCTTC. This sequence encodes CSVASGQGRGYTF. The full variable domain, with the rest looked up from reference TRBV29-1 and TRBJ1-2, is SAVISQKPSRDICQRGTSLTIQCQVDSQVTMMFWYRQQPGQSLTLIATANQGSEATYESGFVIDKFPISRPNLTFSTLTVSNMSPEDSSIYLCSVASGQGRGYTFGSGTRLTVV.

The chain joins TRBV5-6 to TRBJ2-7; 7 nucleotides agree with TRBD1. Per the germline V gene, CDR1 is SGHDT and CDR2 is YYEEEE. This CDR3 is built from 14 residues. Unmatched junction bases numbered 6, after V lost 4 bases and J lost 2 bases. Here the CDR3 reads CASSGTGVTYEQYF. CDR3 coding DNA: TGTGCCAGCAGCGGCACAGGGGTGACCTACGAGCAGTACTTC.

V is TRBV6-6 and J is TRBJ1-5; the D gene is possibly TRBD1 (5 bases). The CDR3 consists of 14 residues. CDR1 is MNHNY and CDR2 is SVGAGI in the germline V gene (reference sequence). V lost 9 bases and J lost 2, with 14 bases in between. Here the CDR3 reads CASSKGFGNQPQHF. The CDR3 DNA reads as TGTGCCAGTTCTAAGGGGTTCGGCAATCAGCCCCAGCATTTT.

This clone turned up a few times. The gene calls are TRBV27 and TRBJ2-5; D is ambiguous. Germline CDR1 is MNHEY and CDR2 is SMNVEV (reference sequence). The CDR3 contains 13 residues. Trimming removed 0 bases at V and 7 bases at J, with 9 bases between. The CDR3 reads CASSLSSWATQYF. In DNA form, the CDR3 reads TGTGCCAGCAGTTTATCGTCCTGGGCGACCCAGTACTTC.

Only a few counts were recorded for this clone. This chain links TRBV7-3 with TRBJ1-4; possible D gene TRBD1, 5 bases. Deletions cut 5 bases from V and 2 bases from J, with 12 bases between. The CDR3 runs to 15 residues. Germline assignment: CDR1 SGHTA and CDR2 FQGTGA. The CDR3 nucleotides are TGTGCCAGCAGCCTGGAGGGACGCACTAATGAAAAACTGTTTTTT. As protein: CASSLEGRTNEKLFF.

This clone was seen a few times. The chain is built from TRBV19 and TRBJ2-2; a weak D match, TRBD2 (5 bases). This CDR3 contains 17 residues. Trimming left V 1 base short and J 3 bases short, with 15 bases between. CDR1 and CDR2 from the germline V gene are LNHDA and SQIVND (reference sequence). CDR3 protein: CASSIGRGRGYTGELFF. For the CDR3, the DNA is TGTGCCAGTAGTATAGGACGAGGGCGAGGTTACACCGGGGAGCTGTTTTTT.

The DNA of the CDR3 is TGTGCCACCAGCCGAGCGAGACCAGGGGGCGTCTATGGCTACACCTTC. Protein product: CATSRARPGGVYGYTF. V and J are TRBV15 and TRBJ1-2, with 8 bases that match TRBD1. The CDR3 length is 16 residues. Per the germline V gene, CDR1 is LNHNV and CDR2 is YYDKDF (reference sequence). Trimming at V came to 5 bases and at J to 4 bases, leaving 12 bases not matched to a gene. Complete variable domain (other parts from reference TRBV15 and TRBJ1-2): DAMVIQNPRYQVTQFGKPVTLSCSQTLNHNVMYWYQQKSSQAPKLLFHYYDKDFNNEADTPDNFQSRRPNTSFCFLDIRSPGLGDTAMYLCATSRARPGGVYGYTFGSGTRLTVV.

The rearrangement joins TRBV27 to TRBJ2-2; tentative D call: TRBD1 (5 bases). CDR3 length equals 16 residues. The germline CDR1 and CDR2 sequences are MNHEY and SMNVEV (reference sequence). The V end lost 0 bases, the J end lost 0 bases, and 8 bases lay between the germline ends. This CDR3 reads CASSLSPGSNTGELFF. CDR3 DNA: TGTGCCAGCAGTTTATCGCCAGGGTCGAACACCGGGGAGCTGTTTTTT.

The CDR3 DNA follows: TGTGCCAGCAGTGAACAACGGGGTTCACCCCTCCACTTT. Protein product: CASSEQRGSPLHF. The chain has TRBV2 and TRBJ1-6; unclear D gene. Germline CDR1 and CDR2: SNHLY and FYNNEI. Trimming removed 2 bases from V and 9 bases from J, with 8 bases in between. The CDR3 contains 13 residues.

The rearrangement joins TRBV9 to TRBJ1-6; the match to TRBD1 covers 7 bases. Looked up from germline, CDR1 is SGDLS and CDR2 is YYNGEE. V trimming: 1 base; J trimming: 10 bases; junction bases outside the gene matches: 8. The CDR3 consists of 15 residues. CDR3 bases: TGTGCCAGCAGCGTATCAGGGACAGTTAGCTCACCCCTCCACTTT. It yields the protein CASSVSGTVSSPLHF.

This clone is a singleton in its sample. One end of the junction does not line up with germline, which may come from a read error. The rearrangement uses TRBV29-1 and TRBJ2-7; D possibly corresponds to TRBD2 (5 bases). CDR1 is SQVTM and CDR2 is ANQGSEA in the germline V gene. CDR3 size: 13 residues. CDR3 in DNA: TGCAGCGCTGAAGCCGTGGGGAGCTACGAGCAGTACTTC. This codes for CSAEAVGSYEQYF.

The chain joins TRBV9 to TRBJ1-2; TRBD1 agrees at 11 bases. This CDR3 comprises 13 residues. V trimming: 3 bases; J trimming: 8 bases; junction bases outside the gene matches: 3. Germline lookup yields CDR1 SGDLS and CDR2 YYNGEE. CDR3 sequence reads: CASSGTGGSGYTF. Written as DNA, the CDR3 is TGTGCCAGCAGCGGGACAGGGGGCTCGGGCTACACCTTC.